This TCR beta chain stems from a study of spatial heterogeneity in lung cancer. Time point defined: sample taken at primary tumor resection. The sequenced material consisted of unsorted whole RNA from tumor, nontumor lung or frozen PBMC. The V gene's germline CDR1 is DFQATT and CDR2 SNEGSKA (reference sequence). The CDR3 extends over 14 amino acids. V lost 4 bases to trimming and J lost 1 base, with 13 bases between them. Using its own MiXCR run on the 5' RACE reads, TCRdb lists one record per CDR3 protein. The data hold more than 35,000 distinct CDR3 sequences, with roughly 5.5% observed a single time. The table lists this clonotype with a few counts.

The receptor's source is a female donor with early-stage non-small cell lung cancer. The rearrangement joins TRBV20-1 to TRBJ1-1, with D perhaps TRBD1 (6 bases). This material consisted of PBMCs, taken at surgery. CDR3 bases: TGCAGTGCTACGAGGGGGGCGGGGAACACTGAAGCTTTCTTT. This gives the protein CSATRGAGNTEAFF.